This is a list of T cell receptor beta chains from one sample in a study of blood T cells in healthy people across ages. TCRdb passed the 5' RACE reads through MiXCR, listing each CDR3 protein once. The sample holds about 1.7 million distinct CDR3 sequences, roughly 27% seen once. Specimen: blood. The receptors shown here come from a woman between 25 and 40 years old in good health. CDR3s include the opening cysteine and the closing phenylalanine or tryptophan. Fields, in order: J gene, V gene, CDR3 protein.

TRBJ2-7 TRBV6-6 CATGTGGLYEQYF
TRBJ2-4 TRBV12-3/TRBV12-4 CASSPSGSAGNIQYF
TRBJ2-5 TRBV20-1 CSATGLEGVQETQYF
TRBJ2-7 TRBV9 CASSVGSGEQGRSYEQYF
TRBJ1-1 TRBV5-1 CASSRAAEAFF
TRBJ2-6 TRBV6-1 CASSDFKDRGHTGANVLTF
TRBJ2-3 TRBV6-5 CAGSYSRSGQGPDTQYF
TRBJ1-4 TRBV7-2 CASSNPDRGGKLFF
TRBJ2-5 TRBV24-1 CATSDPGGPQETQYF
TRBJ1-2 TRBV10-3 CAISSEGGHYGYTF
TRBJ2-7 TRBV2 CASSDTDRGNEQYF
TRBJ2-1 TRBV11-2 CASSLALGSFSEQFF
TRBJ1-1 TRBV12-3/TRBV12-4 CASRGGGWTEAFF
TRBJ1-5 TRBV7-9 CASSFETLNQPQHF
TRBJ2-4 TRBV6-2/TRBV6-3 CASSYNAGGNIQYF
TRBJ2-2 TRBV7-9 CASSFSVDGELFF
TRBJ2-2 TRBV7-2 CASSLVGGSSAGELFF
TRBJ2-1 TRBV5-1 CASSLEGGVFYNEQFF
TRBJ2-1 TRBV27 CASSSGGSLGEQFF
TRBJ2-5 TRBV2 CASRLPGSPSTQYF
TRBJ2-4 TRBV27 CASSPLGVSAKNIQYF
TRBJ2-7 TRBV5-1 CASSLGTSGLGSYEQYF
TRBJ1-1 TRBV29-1 CSIEDLKLNTEAFF